This T cell receptor (beta chain) came from a study of T cell responses to AZD1222 COVID-19 vaccine. The study, taken as a whole, reports: Mostly white British, mostly female donors; authors suggested clonal diversity may be underestimated. Every sample of the repertoires postdated the peak T cell response. Nearly half of spike-specific TCRs reportedly go after variant regions that carry no mutations.

Second-dose timings of about 4 or about 12 weeks were pooled. Some clones are missing from TCRdb's copy, which holds only in-frame ones; the method was immunoSEQ multiplex PCR. The data hold some 190,000 clones, with roughly 90% observed a single time. As to this clone: The antigen remains unidentified.

The specimen was peripheral blood, collected 28 days after the second AZD1222 dose. The TCR originated in an adult who received the AZD1222 COVID-19 vaccine.

The CDR3 DNA reads as TGTGCCAGTAGTATCGGTCTTTCCTACGAGCAGTACTTC. Protein product: CASSIGLSYEQYF. This chain links TRBV19 with TRBJ2-7; D ambiguous. V was pared by 3 bases and J by 1 base, with 7 bases between. Germline-derived CDR1 and CDR2 are LNHDA and SQIVND (reference sequence). This CDR3 is 13 amino acids long. Full variable domain (missing parts from reference TRBV19 and TRBJ2-7): DGGITQSPKYLFRKEGQNVTLSCEQNLNHDAMYWYRQDPGQGLRLIYYSQIVNDFQKGDIAEGYSVSREKKESFPLTVTSAQKNPTAFYLCASSIGLSYEQYFGPGTRLTVT.